This TCR beta chain was recovered during a study of beta chain features in type 1 diabetes. The wider study: Examination spanned about 99 million sorted cells from all samples. Study outcomes and limitations: Here, the possible influence of HLA type (on TCRB rearrangement) remained unresolved. cDNA-based reads could over-represent cells with high TCR expression.

The table lists this clone with a few counts. Its antigen remains unidentified. Expressed TCRB transcripts got sequenced, as all isolated RNA was reverse transcribed. Method: immunoSEQ multiplex PCR; TCRdb's copy keeps in-frame clones and lacks some. The sample includes hundreds of thousands of clones, less than 20% of them seen just once. The CDR3 contains 14 residues. The V and J ends lost 5 bases and 2 bases respectively, with 12 bases between them. Germline V gene lookup returns CDR1 SGHTA and CDR2 FQGNSA. Sort purity for all populations was recorded as exceeding 98%. The rearrangement uses TRBV7-2 and TRBJ2-5; a possible D gene is TRBD2 (5 bases). The sample taken for sequencing was naive CD4+ T cells from blood. This receptor was taken from a man younger than 30 in good health. CDR3 bases: TGTGCCAGCAGCAGAGGGAGCAGGCAAGAGACCCAGTACTTC. It is translated as CASSRGSRQETQYF. The full variable domain, its missing parts supplied by reference TRBV7-2 and TRBJ2-5, is GAGVSQSPSNKVTEKGKDVELRCDPISGHTALYWYRQSLGQGLEFLIYFQGNSAPDKSGLPSDRFSAERTGGSVSTLTIQRTQQEDSAVYLCASSRGSRQETQYFGPGTRLLVL.